This T cell receptor (beta chain) is from a study of shared clonotypes between healthy human individuals. Findings of the study overall: The study generally estimated greater richness for naive than memory subsets. Some clonotypes were shared by all four sorted-subset donors, while others were not shared. The non-shared ones had lower generation probabilities than the shared ones.

The donors, healthy adults who were HIV-negative, had experienced no recent acute infections or vaccinations. The donors, all of them Caucasian adults, lived in Nashville, Tennessee. Sequencing used immunoSEQ multiplex PCR; TCRdb keeps in-frame clones, though not all of them. The sample holds roughly 1 million clones; around four fifths are singletons and the top ten take about 1.5%. CDR1 and CDR2 from the germline V gene are MGHDK and SYGVNS. With 8 bases clipped from V and 4 bases from J, the junction kept 13 bases outside the gene matches. The CDR3 contains 16 residues. The table lists this clone with many counts. Its antigen is unidentified.

What was sequenced was memory CD4+ T cells sorted from blood. Described subset: CD45RA-negative fraction. This rearrangement joins TRBV25-1 to TRBJ2-1, with 8 bases aligning to TRBD2. The source of this sequence is a man aged 18 to 29 in good health. Here the CDR3 DNA reads TGTGCCAGCCGCAGTGATTCGGGGGGGCGATACAATGAGCAGTTCTTC. The encoded protein is CASRSDSGGRYNEQFF.